The next 9 T cell receptor beta chains were all read from a single sample in a study of synovial regulatory T cells in juvenile arthritis. Profiling relied on immunoSEQ multiplex PCR, and the TCRdb table lists in-frame clones only, not all of them. This table holds 2,100 or so clones. Synovial fluid was collected with matched peripheral blood from each patient with active arthritis. Sequenced sample: Treg cells from the synovium. These receptors all come from a donor aged 2-35 years with juvenile idiopathic arthritis.

This clone registers medium-sized (0.01 to 0.1%) by frequency. V and J are TRBV6-1 and TRBJ1-2. CDR3 size: 11 residues. This entry has no DNA. Germline V gene data show CDR1 as MNHNS and CDR2 as SASEGT. This chain's CDR3 is CASSENYGYTF.

This clone is deemed medium-sized (0.01 to 0.1%) by its frequency. V and J are TRBV11-2 and TRBJ2-1; TCRdb's D call of TRBD2 is untestable without DNA. The length of the CDR3 is 15 residues. This entry has no DNA. The germline gives CDR1 SGHAT, CDR2 FQNNGV. The CDR3 spells CASSRGGTSYNEQFF.

This clone is classed as medium-sized (0.01 to 0.1%) by frequency. This chain connects TRBV28 to TRBJ1-1; TCRdb returns TRBD1, unconfirmable since there is no DNA. The CDR3 is made up of 15 amino acids. The entry carries no DNA sequence. Germline CDR1 and CDR2: MDHEN and SYDVKM. CDR3 region: CASSWTGGLNTEAFF.

This clone is classed as medium-sized (0.01 to 0.1%) by frequency. V gene TRBV7-9 combines with J gene TRBJ1-6; TCRdb's assignment of TRBD1 cannot be checked, as there is no DNA. Per the germline V gene, CDR1 is SEHNR and CDR2 is FQNEAQ (reference sequence). This CDR3 has 18 residues. No DNA accompanies this entry. The CDR3 loop reads CASSRRTGTGRTFSPLHF.

This clone shows up as medium-sized by frequency. The chain employs TRBV6-1 and TRBJ2-1; TCRdb selects TRBD2, and the lack of DNA leaves this call unchecked. This CDR3 contains 22 residues. No DNA is listed. CDR1 MNHNS and CDR2 SASEGT come from the germline V gene. CDR3 sequence reads: CASSEVGFGWESRRGVTNEQFF.

Considering frequency, this clone is medium-sized. The chain recombines TRBV7-8 with TRBJ2-2; the D call of TRBD1 rests on TCRdb alone, since no DNA is present to check it. The CDR3 sequence is 16 residues long. No DNA is recorded. In germline, CDR1 is SGHVS, CDR2 FQNEAQ. The CDR3 sequence: CASSLRTGGNTGELFF.

By frequency, this clone registers medium-sized (0.01 to 0.1%). The CDR3 protein is CASSSGTSSQSRANVLTF. The chain combines TRBV7-4 with TRBJ2-6. This CDR3 is 18 amino acids long. The DNA is not on file. CDR1 SGHVT and CDR2 SQSDAQ come from the germline V gene.

Considering frequency, this clone is medium-sized (0.01 to 0.1%). The gene calls are TRBV9 and TRBJ2-7; there is no DNA to check the TCRdb D call of TRBD1. The CDR3 spans 13 residues. No DNA is listed. CDR1 and CDR2 from the germline V gene are SGDLS and YYNGEE. CDR3 residues: CASSVELGTEQYF. The full variable domain, its missing parts supplied by reference TRBV9 and TRBJ2-7, is DSGVTQTPKHLITATGQRVTLRCSPRSGDLSVYWYQQSLDQGLQFLIQYYNGEERAKGNILERFSAQQFPDLHSELNLSSLELGDSALYFCASSVELGTEQYFGPGTRLTVT.

Considering frequency, this clone is medium-sized. The chain recombines TRBV6-1 with TRBJ2-1; TCRdb indicates TRBD2, and absent DNA this call remains unverified. Germline CDR1 is MNHNS and CDR2 is SASEGT. CDR3 length equals 15 residues. The nucleotide record is missing. This CDR3 reads CASEILAGVWDEQFF.